The rows below give T cell receptor beta chains drawn from one sample of a study of blood T cell repertoires in COVID-19. Sequencing used immunoSEQ multiplex PCR; TCRdb keeps in-frame clones, though not all of them. In the table there are 140,000 to 150,000 clones, 60% to 80% of which are singletons. Sequencing was done on a sample of peripheral blood. These receptors came from a man aged 45-60 years with active or convalescent COVID-19. Both conserved end residues are part of each CDR3. The D gene is left open where the match is weak. Clone size is given for some rows only: seen once, a few or many times, or a class if the clone is expanded.

V: TRBV29-1
J: TRBJ2-3
length: 15
size: .
D: TRBD2
CDR3: CSVEGLAGEVDTQYF
DNA: TGCAGCGTTGAAGGGCTAGCGGGAGAAGTAGATACGCAGTATTTT

V: TRBV15
J: TRBJ2-3
length: 15
size: .
D: .
CDR3: CATSRDRRSTDTQYF
DNA: TGTGCCACCAGCAGAGATCGCAGAAGCACAGATACGCAGTATTTT

V: TRBV2
J: TRBJ1-1
length: 15
size: few
D: .
CDR3: CASRSIDRLNTEAFF
DNA: TGTGCCAGCAGATCGATAGACAGATTGAACACTGAAGCTTTCTTT

V: TRBV28
J: TRBJ2-7
length: 14
size: once
D: TRBD1
CDR3: CASSLGDRGDEQYF
DNA: TGTGCCAGCAGTTTAGGGGACAGGGGCGACGAGCAGTACTTC

V: TRBV24-1
J: TRBJ2-5
length: 16
size: once
D: TRBD1
CDR3: CATSDPQGASKETQYF
DNA: TGTGCCACCAGTGATCCCCAGGGGGCTTCCAAAGAGACCCAGTACTTC

V: TRBV10-3
J: TRBJ1-5
length: 15
size: .
D: .
CDR3: CAISPTGEGNQPQHF
DNA: TGTGCCATCAGCCCGACAGGAGAGGGGAATCAGCCCCAGCATTTT

V: TRBV5-1
J: TRBJ2-5
length: 14
size: .
D: .
CDR3: CASSLPLDAQTQYF
DNA: TGCGCCAGCAGCTTGCCGCTAGACGCTCAGACCCAGTACTTC

V: TRBV11-2
J: TRBJ1-1
length: 15
size: .
D: TRBD1
CDR3: CASSPRTGSGTEAFF
DNA: TGTGCCAGCAGCCCTAGGACAGGGTCAGGCACTGAAGCTTTCTTT

V: TRBV7-8
J: TRBJ1-5
length: 15
size: .
D: .
CDR3: CASSVSGQFYQPQHF
DNA: TGTGCCAGCAGCGTCTCAGGACAGTTCTATCAGCCCCAGCATTTT

V: TRBV7-2
J: TRBJ1-5
length: 14
size: few
D: .
CDR3: CASSPSFGVQPQHF
DNA: TGTGCCAGCAGCCCCAGTTTCGGGGTACAGCCCCAGCATTTT

V: TRBV18
J: TRBJ2-2
length: 17
size: once
D: .
CDR3: CASSPPVSGSNTGELFF
DNA: TGTGCCAGCTCACCACCGGTTTCGGGGTCGAACACCGGGGAGCTGTTTTTT

V: TRBV5-1
J: TRBJ1-1
length: 16
size: .
D: .
CDR3: CASSVRVIGENTEAFF
DNA: TGCGCCAGCAGCGTCAGGGTTATTGGGGAGAACACTGAAGCTTTCTTT

V: TRBV5-1
J: TRBJ2-1
length: 16
size: few
D: .
CDR3: CASSAPGGQTYNEQFF
DNA: TGCGCCAGCAGCGCCCCGGGGGGCCAAACCTACAATGAGCAGTTCTTC

V: TRBV11-2
J: TRBJ2-1
length: 15
size: .
D: TRBD1
CDR3: CASSLNRGPYNEQFF
DNA: TGTGCCAGCAGCTTAAACAGGGGTCCCTACAATGAGCAGTTCTTC

V: TRBV7-3
J: TRBJ1-1
length: 15
size: .
D: TRBD1
CDR3: CASSPSTGGYTEAFF
DNA: TGTGCCAGCAGCCCGTCGACAGGGGGATACACTGAAGCTTTCTTT

V: TRBV28
J: TRBJ2-1
length: 13
size: once
D: TRBD2
CDR3: CASSPSSGIRKFF
DNA: TGTGCCAGCAGTCCCTCTAGCGGGATAAGAAAATTCTTC

V: TRBV4-1
J: TRBJ2-7
length: 16
size: .
D: TRBD2
CDR3: CASSQDRGSGRHEQYF
DNA: TGCGCCAGCAGCCAAGATCGGGGTAGCGGGAGGCACGAGCAGTACTTC

V: TRBV14
J: TRBJ2-7
length: 15
size: .
D: .
CDR3: CASSQVDRPFHEQYF
DNA: TGTGCCAGCAGCCAAGTCGACAGACCGTTCCACGAGCAGTACTTC

V: TRBV10-1
J: TRBJ2-3
length: 14
size: .
D: .
CDR3: CASSARPYTDTQYF
DNA: TGCGCCAGCAGTGCTAGACCGTACACAGATACGCAGTATTTT

V: TRBV11-2
J: TRBJ2-7
length: 14
size: .
D: .
CDR3: CASSLLYSSYEQYF
DNA: TGTGCCAGCAGCTTACTATATTCTTCCTACGAGCAGTACTTC

V: TRBV4-1
J: TRBJ1-1
length: 15
size: .
D: .
CDR3: CASSPLGRGNTEAFF
DNA: TGCGCCAGCAGCCCCTTGGGGAGGGGGAACACTGAAGCTTTCTTT

V: TRBV13
J: TRBJ2-7
length: 14
size: .
D: .
CDR3: CASSLVGVVYEQYF
DNA: TGTGCCAGCAGCTTGGTGGGAGTTGTGTACGAGCAGTACTTC

V: TRBV5-1
J: TRBJ1-1
length: 16
size: .
D: TRBD1
CDR3: CASSSDRTGSNTEAFF
DNA: TGCGCCAGCAGCTCCGACCGGACAGGGTCGAACACTGAAGCTTTCTTT

V: TRBV29-1
J: TRBJ2-2
length: 14
size: .
D: .
CDR3: CSVDPGLGTGELFF
DNA: TGCAGCGTTGATCCGGGACTCGGCACCGGGGAGCTGTTTTTT

V: TRBV29-1
J: TRBJ2-3
length: 15
size: .
D: TRBD2
CDR3: CSVQTSGSGTDTQYF
DNA: TGCAGCGTCCAGACTAGCGGGAGTGGTACAGATACGCAGTATTTT

V: TRBV19
J: TRBJ1-5
length: 13
size: .
D: .
CDR3: CASSIADRPAQHF
DNA: TGTGCCAGTAGTATAGCAGACAGGCCTGCGCAGCATTTT

V: TRBV29-1
J: TRBJ1-1
length: 16
size: few
D: TRBD1
CDR3: CSVEVRDRGWSTEAFF
DNA: TGCAGCGTTGAAGTCCGGGACAGGGGTTGGAGCACTGAAGCTTTCTTT

V: TRBV4-1
J: TRBJ1-5
length: 15
size: .
D: .
CDR3: CASSEDSYSNQPQHF
DNA: TGCGCCAGCAGCGAGGACAGCTATAGCAATCAGCCCCAGCATTTT

V: TRBV7-3
J: TRBJ2-3
length: 15
size: once
D: TRBD2
CDR3: CASSWGAGGADTQYF
DNA: TGTGCCAGCAGCTGGGGGGCGGGAGGCGCAGATACGCAGTATTTT

V: TRBV20-1
J: TRBJ2-3
length: 15
size: .
D: .
CDR3: CSASWSDRRIDTQYF
DNA: TGCAGTGCTAGTTGGTCGGACAGAAGAATAGATACGCAGTATTTT

V: TRBV25-1
J: TRBJ1-3
length: 13
size: .
D: .
CDR3: CASSRGTGNTIYF
DNA: TGTGCCAGCAGCCGCGGGACTGGAAACACCATATATTTT

V: TRBV5-1
J: TRBJ1-4
length: 15
size: .
D: .
CDR3: CASSLARGAVEKLFF
DNA: TGCGCCAGCAGCTTGGCCCGGGGGGCGGTTGAAAAACTGTTTTTT

V: TRBV11-2
J: TRBJ2-7
length: 12
size: .
D: .
CDR3: CASSPTLYEQYF
DNA: TGTGCCAGCAGCCCAACTCTCTACGAGCAGTACTTC

V: TRBV7-3
J: TRBJ2-5
length: 16
size: .
D: TRBD2
CDR3: CASSLAGTSGGETQYF
DNA: TGTGCCAGCAGCTTAGCGGGGACTAGCGGGGGAGAGACCCAGTACTTC

V: TRBV5-1
J: TRBJ1-3
length: 14
size: .
D: TRBD1
CDR3: CASSPQGAGNTIYF
DNA: TGCGCCAGCAGTCCACAGGGGGCAGGAAACACCATATATTTT

V: TRBV28
J: TRBJ1-5
length: 16
size: .
D: TRBD1
CDR3: CASTPGGRGQGQPQHF
DNA: TGTGCCAGCACCCCGGGGGGCAGGGGGCAAGGGCAGCCCCAGCATTTT

V: TRBV6-4
J: TRBJ2-3
length: 15
size: .
D: TRBD2
CDR3: CASSGLAGVGNTQYF
DNA: TGTGCCAGCAGTGGACTAGCGGGAGTGGGAAATACGCAGTATTTT

V: TRBV24-1
J: TRBJ1-5
length: 19
size: .
D: TRBD1
CDR3: CATSDGPGTGTYSNQPQHF
DNA: TGTGCCACCAGTGATGGTCCCGGGACAGGGACCTATAGCAATCAGCCCCAGCATTTT

V: TRBV5-3
J: TRBJ2-1
length: 16
size: .
D: .
CDR3: CARSFRQVNDGNEQFF
DNA: TGTGCCAGAAGCTTTCGGCAAGTCAATGACGGGAATGAGCAGTTCTTC

V: TRBV19
J: TRBJ1-1
length: 12
size: .
D: .
CDR3: CASSISFTEAFF
DNA: TGTGCCAGTAGTATATCATTTACTGAAGCTTTCTTT

V: TRBV25-1
J: TRBJ2-7
length: 11
size: .
D: .
CDR3: CASSPAYEQYF
DNA: TGTGCCAGCAGTCCTGCCTACGAGCAGTACTTC

V: TRBV18
J: TRBJ2-3
length: 15
size: .
D: TRBD2
CDR3: CASSPVGGTTDTQYF
DNA: TGTGCCAGCTCACCGGTGGGGGGGACCACAGATACGCAGTATTTT

V: TRBV5-4
J: TRBJ2-7
length: 16
size: .
D: TRBD1
CDR3: CASSQSSGQGDHEQYF
DNA: TGTGCCAGCAGTCAGTCCTCGGGACAGGGGGACCACGAGCAGTACTTC

V: TRBV19
J: TRBJ1-3
length: 14
size: .
D: .
CDR3: CASKEQGSGNTIYF
DNA: TGTGCCAGTAAAGAACAGGGCTCTGGAAACACCATATATTTT

V: TRBV18
J: TRBJ1-1
length: 13
size: .
D: .
CDR3: CASSLNKNTEAFF
DNA: TGTGCCAGCTCACTAAACAAGAACACTGAAGCTTTCTTT

V: TRBV10-3
J: TRBJ2-1
length: 14
size: .
D: TRBD1
CDR3: CAIRAGTGKDEQFF
DNA: TGTGCCATCAGGGCCGGGACAGGGAAGGATGAGCAGTTCTTC

V: TRBV7-8
J: TRBJ2-1
length: 16
size: .
D: TRBD1
CDR3: CASSLEGTGLINEQFF
DNA: TGTGCCAGCAGCTTAGAGGGGACAGGGTTGATCAATGAGCAGTTCTTC

V: TRBV5-1
J: TRBJ2-7
length: 14
size: .
D: TRBD2
CDR3: CASSSSGRVHEQYF
DNA: TGCGCCAGCAGCTCCAGCGGGAGGGTACACGAGCAGTACTTC

V: TRBV11-3
J: TRBJ2-5
length: 13
size: .
D: TRBD2
CDR3: CASSLAGVGTQYF
DNA: TGTGCCAGCAGTTTAGCGGGAGTGGGGACCCAGTACTTC

V: TRBV5-1
J: TRBJ1-4
length: 15
size: .
D: .
CDR3: CASSLDGATNEKLFF
DNA: TGCGCCAGCAGCTTGGACGGGGCAACTAATGAAAAACTGTTTTTT

V: TRBV6-5
J: TRBJ2-5
length: 12
size: .
D: .
CDR3: CASSPNQETQYF
DNA: TGTGCCAGCAGTCCCAACCAAGAGACCCAGTACTTC

V: TRBV24-1
J: TRBJ2-3
length: 16
size: many
D: TRBD1
CDR3: CATSDFSGQSTDTQYF
DNA: TGTGCCACCAGTGATTTTTCGGGACAGAGCACAGATACGCAGTATTTT

V: TRBV5-6
J: TRBJ2-3
length: 15
size: .
D: TRBD2
CDR3: CASSLRTSGTDTQYF
DNA: TGTGCCAGCAGCTTGAGAACTAGCGGCACAGATACGCAGTATTTT